This TCR beta chain is from a study of blood T cell repertoires in COVID-19 (dated by TCRdb to about 2020). Regarding the study in general: Samples covering the acute and convalescent phases of COVID-19 were provided by collaborators in the United States, Italy and Spain. Nearly every sample came with metadata listing a de-identified subject ID, COVID-19 status, age in years and sex. The material from the prospective study consisted of cDNA or gDNA derived from T cells, B-cell-depleted T cells, or PBMCs. The samples were drawn from two sources: the first 160 participants of the ongoing ImmuneRACE study, and approximately 1,300 subjects contributed by 6 global collaborators. A freely available public database, intended as a resource for researchers studying the immune response to SARS-CoV-2, is where the repertoires were released. Deeply sampled blood TCRbeta repertoires from subjects exposed to, actively infected with, or recovered from COVID-19 were included in the dataset. Where HLA class I and class II types were available, the types were taken from metadata supplied by the sample provider, not from assay-based typing.

The collaborating institutions used their own protocols to collect whole blood in K2EDTA tubes. For TCRbeta analysis, collaborator samples were shipped as frozen whole blood, as isolated PBMCs, or as DNA extracted from either sample type. The germline V end is reduced by 5 bases and the J end by 1 base; junction bases left unmatched: 2. Sequences SGHRS (CDR1) and YFSETQ (CDR2) are obtained from the germline V gene. The cysteine opens and the phenylalanine closes a CDR3 of 14 amino acids. Of the read, only the CDR3 DNA is kept; its 42 bases are in frame from base 1. The paper's findings and limits, for the study overall: How much clinical and demographic metadata was included differed by source and by participant, and the metadata was provided uncurated.

TCRbeta CDR3 regions were amplified from genomic DNA using the immunoSEQ Assay, a bias-controlled multiplex PCR. The authors processed their data as follows. The number of nucleated cells in each sample was estimated from the amplification of reference gene primers within the assay. To quantify the absolute abundance of each unique TCRbeta CDR3 rearrangement, sequence reads were collapsed and filtered. For each sample, productive Simpson clonality was calculated as the square root of Simpson's diversity index over productive rearrangements. TCRdb took over this immuneACCESS table, retaining in-frame rearrangements with V and J assigned. Such tables are incomplete; in checked studies, under half of the missing clones stem from an unresolved V gene, and the remainder is unexplained. V and J calls and clone size are given by that table; D and trimming were obtained from the DNA. Across this sample there are some 78,000 clones, with 90% seen only once. The ten largest clones take up 4.3% of the sample.

Remarks on this clone: The antigen it recognizes is unknown. Per-nucleotide qualities are absent, and no much larger clonotype sits a single base away.

The sequence joins TRBV5-1 to TRBJ1-1; a stretch of 10 junction bases matches TRBD1. The TCR was taken from a woman of 80 years or more with active or convalescent COVID-19. The specimen was peripheral blood. The DNA reads as follows: TGCGCCAGCAGATGGACAGGGGGGAACACTGAAGCTTTCTTT. The resulting protein is CASRWTGGNTEAFF.